These 3 T cell receptor beta chains came from one sample sequenced in a study of T cell repertoires in cytomegalovirus infection. TCRdb re-called the reads with MiXCR, one entry per CDR3 protein. The table lists approximately 1,000,000 distinct CDR3 sequences, more than 25% of them singletons. Antigen specificity for these receptors is unknown. Sequenced material: cultured CD8+ T cells from PBMCs, taken from culture after CMV antigen stimulation. The receptors shown here come from a human donor in good health (CMV status not recorded). Some clones in this sample may be carry-over from other donors' samples.

The V call is TRBV11-1, the J call TRBJ2-7; D ambiguous. The ends were cut back, 1 base at V and 1 base at J, with 8 bases in the middle. The CDR3 is 14 amino acids. The V gene's germline CDR1 is SGHAT and CDR2 FQDESV (reference sequence). CDR3 in amino acids: CASSLGVQSYEQYF. As DNA, the CDR3 is TGTGCCAGCAGCTTAGGGGTACAATCCTACGAGCAGTACTTC.

This clonotype was found a few times. The chain is built from TRBV4-1 and TRBJ1-5; D perhaps matches TRBD1 (6 bases). V was pared by 1 base and J by 5 bases, with 12 bases between. The CDR3 has 15 amino acids. CDR1 and CDR2 from the germline V gene are MGHRA and YSYEKL. CDR3 protein: CASSQGWDNYQPQHF. The CDR3 nucleotides are TGCGCCAGCAGCCAAGGTTGGGACAACTATCAGCCCCAGCATTTT.

This clonotype was seen a few times. The V call is TRBV7-6, the J call TRBJ2-1; D is perhaps TRBD1 (5 bases). There are 15 residues in the CDR3. Trimming pared 5 bases from V and 9 bases from J, leaving 20 bases between. The germline CDR1 and CDR2 sequences are SGHVS and FNYEAQ. This chain's CDR3 is CASSNHYQQEPEQFF. In nucleotides, the CDR3 is TGTGCCAGCAGCAATCACTACCAACAGGAACCTGAGCAGTTCTTC.